The sequence of this TCR beta chain was determined in a study of cytomegalovirus exposure and HLA in healthy donors. The PCR made use of 60 Vbeta and 13 Jbeta primers. Clones were sequenced by immunoSEQ multiplex PCR, and TCRdb holds only the in-frame ones, with some missing. Altogether about 150,000 clones are present, 79% being singletons, with the ten largest covering 5% to 6.5%. The CDR3 totals 17 residues. Germline V gene sequence: CDR1 SGHNT, CDR2 YENEEA. V lost 5 bases and J 4 bases, leaving 18 bases between the germline ends. Whole-study findings and limits: As a later analysis showed, a missense DCLRE1C variant was linked to trimming of TCR beta V- and J-genes.

A few counts support this clone. Antigen: not known. This sequence was found in a man aged 50 to 60 in good health and CMV-seropositive. V gene TRBV11-3 combines with J gene TRBJ2-6; D is possibly TRBD2 (6 bases). The specimen sequenced was PBMCs. CDR3 in amino acids: CASSPGGRTGGANVLTF. Here the CDR3 DNA reads TGTGCCAGCAGCCCCGGAGGGCGAACTGGAGGGGCCAACGTCCTGACTTTC. Complete variable domain (other parts from reference TRBV11-3 and TRBJ2-6): EAGVVQSPRYKIIEKKQPVAFWCNPISGHNTLYWYLQNLGQGPELLIRYENEEAVDDSQLPKDRFSAERLKGVDSTLKIQPAELGDSAVYLCASSPGGRTGGANVLTFGAGSRLTVL.